Presented here are 10 T cell receptor beta chains from one specimen sequenced in a study of neurological immune-mediated disorders. TCRdb independently ran MiXCR on the 5' RACE reads; one entry per CDR3 protein. The sample holds about 50,000 distinct CDR3 sequences, 10% seen once. Sequencing was performed on PBMCs. The receptors stem from a man between 65 and 85 years old with HTLV-1-associated myelopathy (HAM/TSP).

The chain has TRBV10-2 and TRBJ2-3, with D uncertain. Germline-derived CDR1 and CDR2 are WSHSY and SAAADI. V was pared by 3 bases and J by 1 base, with 11 bases between. CDR3 length equals 15 residues. CDR3 sequence (DNA): TGCGCCAGCAGTGAATCCGGCGGACGCACAGATACGCAGTATTTT. Translation: CASSESGGRTDTQYF.

This clonotype was observed at least ten times. The chain links TRBV28 to TRBJ2-5, with D unresolved. From germline, CDR1 is MDHEN and CDR2 SYDVKM. The CDR3 runs to 14 residues. Trimming took 5 bases from V and 5 from J, leaving 15 bases between them. CDR3 nucleotide sequence: TGTGCCAGCAGTCTATTCGGGTTTGGGGAGACCCAGTACTTC. Its translation is CASSLFGFGETQYF.

Relative to its sample, this clonotype is medium-sized. V is TRBV6-5 and J is TRBJ1-2, with D possibly TRBD1 on 6 matching bases. V was cut by 3 bases and J by 6 bases, with 11 bases left in between. Germline V gene sequence: CDR1 MNHEY, CDR2 SVGAGI. The CDR3 has 13 amino acids. The CDR3 nucleotides read TGTGCCAGCAGTTATAGGGGGGTGGATGGCTACACCTTC. Protein sequence: CASSYRGVDGYTF.

This clonotype was counted at least ten times. The chain joins TRBV5-1 to TRBJ2-1, with 11 bases aligning to TRBD2. CDR3 size: 15 residues. Germline V gives CDR1 SGHRS, CDR2 YFSETQ. J was trimmed by 4 bases and V by 0 bases; bases with no gene match: 0. CDR3 sequence: CASSLVAGGYNEQFF. The CDR3, as DNA: TGCGCCAGCAGCTTGGTAGCGGGGGGGTACAATGAGCAGTTCTTC.

This clonotype was detected ten times or more. This chain uses TRBV27 with TRBJ1-1; 7 bases map to TRBD1. After removal of 3 bases from V and 2 bases from J, the junction contained 3 bases not matched to a gene. Germline assignment: CDR1 MNHEY and CDR2 SMNVEV (reference sequence). The CDR3 sequence is 14 residues long. The CDR3 nucleotides read TGTGCCAGCAGTTTGACAGGGCTTAACACTGAAGCTTTCTTT. It is translated as CASSLTGLNTEAFF.

V gene TRBV5-1 combines with J gene TRBJ2-1; D is perhaps TRBD1 or TRBD2 (5 bases each). The CDR3 loop spans 15 amino acids. Germline V gives CDR1 SGHRS, CDR2 YFSETQ. V was trimmed by 2 bases and J by 8 bases, leaving 17 bases between them. The CDR3 nucleotides read TGCGCCAGCAGCTTCCGGGACCTTACTTGGGATGAGCAGTTCTTC. Encoded protein: CASSFRDLTWDEQFF.

Many counts were recorded for this clonotype. The rearrangement uses TRBV15 and TRBJ2-2, with TRBD2 as a possible D gene (5 bases). Germline assignment: CDR1 LNHNV and CDR2 YYDKDF (reference sequence). V was clipped by 4 bases and J by 3 bases, with 9 bases between them. This CDR3 has 14 amino acids. CDR3 amino acids: CATSIRDDTGELFF. CDR3 coding DNA: TGTGCCACCAGCATCCGGGATGACACCGGGGAGCTGTTTTTT.

The table lists this clonotype with many counts. The V and J genes are TRBV28 and TRBJ2-5; TRBD1 is a possible D gene (5 bases). CDR1 MDHEN and CDR2 SYDVKM come from the germline V gene. This CDR3 is built from 15 residues. V lost 5 bases, J lost 5 bases, and 18 bases lay in between. The CDR3 reads CASSPYAGSGETQYF. The DNA for the CDR3 is TGTGCCAGCAGTCCCTATGCAGGGTCAGGGGAGACCCAGTACTTC. Full variable domain (remainder filled in from reference TRBV28 and TRBJ2-5): DVKVTQSSRYLVKRTGEKVFLECVQDMDHENMFWYRQDPGLGLRLIYFSYDVKMKEKGDIPEGYSVSREKKERFSLILESASTNQTSMYLCASSPYAGSGETQYFGPGTRLLVL.

This clonotype was detected ten times or more. The V and J genes are TRBV6-6 and TRBJ2-1; 8 bases are a match to TRBD1. V was clipped by 7 bases and J by 10 bases; unmatched bases: 15. Germline CDR1 reads MNHNY; CDR2 reads SVGAGI (reference sequence). The CDR3 length is 15 residues. The chain's CDR3 is CASTDPGTGPIEQFF. The CDR3 coding sequence is TGTGCCAGCACTGACCCGGGGACAGGACCGATAGAGCAGTTCTTC.

This clonotype was counted many times. The chain employs TRBV20-1 and TRBJ2-3; TRBD2 matches at 7 bases. Germline CDR1 DFQATT, CDR2 SNEGSKA (reference sequence). The CDR3 spans 14 residues. J gave up 2 bases and V 5 bases, and 7 bases lay outside the gene matches. CDR3 region: CSAGTSAPTDTQYF. The CDR3 DNA reads as TGCAGTGCTGGTACTAGCGCTCCCACAGATACGCAGTATTTT.